These 23 T cell receptor beta chains share one sample of origin, sequenced in a study of cytomegalovirus exposure and HLA in healthy donors. The primer mix had 60 Vbeta and 13 Jbeta primers. Method: immunoSEQ multiplex PCR; TCRdb's copy keeps in-frame clones and lacks some. This repertoire shows some 130,000 clones, roughly 85% found once; its top ten account for 5% to 8.5%. Sequenced: PBMCs. The receptor source for this set is a man in his forties or fifties in good health and CMV-seropositive.

The chain employs TRBV6-1 and TRBJ1-5; D possibly corresponds to TRBD1 (6 bases). Deletions cut 5 bases from V and 3 bases from J, with 14 bases between. The CDR3 spans 15 residues. The germline gives CDR1 MNHNS, CDR2 SASEGT. The chain's CDR3 is CASSFLDSANQPQHF. The CDR3, as DNA: TGTGCCAGCAGTTTTTTGGACAGCGCCAATCAGCCCCAGCATTTT.

This clone was found once. The J gene is TRBJ2-5, the V gene TRBV27; 9 bases align to TRBD2. Germline lookup yields CDR1 MNHEY and CDR2 SMNVEV (reference sequence). The junction had 11 bases not matched to a gene; V was cut back by 4 bases and J by 5 bases. The CDR3 runs 16 residues. CDR3 sequence (DNA): TGTGCCAGCAGTTGGGGGGCCGGGCTAGCGGGGGAGACCCAGTACTTC. Its translation: CASSWGAGLAGETQYF.

The chain has TRBV18 and TRBJ1-1; D is unresolved. V lost 3 bases and J lost 2, with 13 bases in between. The CDR3 extends over 15 amino acids. Germline CDR1 reads KGHSH; CDR2 reads LQKENI. The CDR3 is CASSPTAAPNTEAFF. CDR3 DNA: TGTGCCAGCTCACCCACTGCTGCCCCTAACACTGAAGCTTTCTTT. Filled out from reference TRBV18 and TRBJ1-1, the complete variable domain reads NAGVMQNPRHLVRRRGQEARLRCSPMKGHSHVYWYRQLPEEGLKFMVYLQKENIIDESGMPKERFSAEFPKEGPSILRIQQVVRGDSAAYFCASSPTAAPNTEAFFGQGTRLTVV.

The chain is built from TRBV12-5 and TRBJ2-5; TRBD1 agrees at 11 bases. This CDR3 is built from 15 residues. CDR1 and CDR2 from the germline V gene are LGHNT and FRNRAP. V lost 7 bases and J lost 3; bases outside the gene matches: 7. CDR3 region: CASAKGQGEEETQYF. As DNA, the CDR3 is TGTGCTAGTGCCAAGGGACAGGGGGAAGAAGAGACCCAGTACTTC. The full variable domain, in which reference TRBV12-5 and TRBJ2-5 provide the parts outside the CDR3, is DARVTQTPRHKVTEMGQEVTMRCQPILGHNTVFWYRQTMMQGLELLAYFRNRAPLDDSGMPKDRFSAEMPDATLATLKIQPSEPRDSAVYFCASAKGQGEEETQYFGPGTRLLVL.

The genes are TRBV6-5 and TRBJ1-1, with unresolved D. The germline gives CDR1 MNHEY, CDR2 SVGAGI. Between the trimmed V and J ends, which lost 10 bases and 3 bases, there was a span of 9 bases. The CDR3 is 11 residues long. The CDR3 protein is CATTRDTEAFF. For the CDR3, the DNA is TGTGCCACTACGAGAGACACTGAAGCTTTCTTT.

The V and J genes are TRBV13 and TRBJ2-3, with D possibly matching TRBD2 (5 bases). In germline, CDR1 is PRHDT, CDR2 FYEKMQ (reference sequence). Trimming cost V 5 bases and J 2 bases, with 17 bases left between them. The CDR3 contains 16 residues. The CDR3 here is CASSPLGAVFTDTQYF. The CDR3 nucleotides read TGTGCCAGCAGCCCACTAGGAGCGGTCTTCACAGATACGCAGTATTTT.

The rearrangement uses TRBV6-1 and TRBJ2-3; no firm D call. The CDR3 loop spans 14 amino acids. V gave up 1 base and J gave up 2 bases, with 7 bases separating them. Germline lookup yields CDR1 MNHNS and CDR2 SASEGT. CDR3 sequence (DNA): TGTGCCAGCAGTGAAGGACTGGTCACAGATACGCAGTATTTT. Translating gives CASSEGLVTDTQYF.

This clone was seen more than once but under ten times. The rearrangement links TRBV18 to TRBJ1-5; possibly TRBD1 for D (6 bases). From germline, CDR1 is KGHSH and CDR2 LQKENI. V lost 3 bases, J lost 3 bases, and 9 bases lay in between. CDR3 size: 14 residues. The CDR3 loop reads CASSPSGDNQPQHF. The CDR3 DNA follows: TGTGCCAGCTCACCTTCAGGGGACAATCAGCCCCAGCATTTT. Complete variable domain (other parts from reference TRBV18 and TRBJ1-5): NAGVMQNPRHLVRRRGQEARLRCSPMKGHSHVYWYRQLPEEGLKFMVYLQKENIIDESGMPKERFSAEFPKEGPSILRIQQVVRGDSAAYFCASSPSGDNQPQHFGDGTRLSIL.

This chain connects TRBV27 to TRBJ1-1, with 10 bases aligning to TRBD1. The CDR3 runs to 15 residues. The germline V gene encodes CDR1 MNHEY and CDR2 SMNVEV (reference sequence). Unmatched junction bases numbered 9, after V lost 4 bases and J lost 7 bases. The CDR3 protein is CASSSWGTGDFEAFF. For the CDR3, the DNA is TGTGCCAGCAGTTCATGGGGGACAGGGGATTTTGAAGCTTTCTTT.

V gene TRBV4-2 combines with J gene TRBJ1-1; D uncertain. The V end lost 0 bases, the J end lost 11 bases, and 10 bases lay between the germline ends. The CDR3 has 12 residues. Germline CDR1 and CDR2: LGHNA and YNFKEQ. DNA of the CDR3: TGTGCCAGCAGCCAAGAGAGGAGGGTTGCTTTCTTT. Protein product: CASSQERRVAFF.

The rearrangement joins TRBV9 to TRBJ2-1, with 15 bases identical to TRBD2. The CDR3 spans 16 residues. Germline V gene data show CDR1 as SGDLS and CDR2 as YYNGEE. The ends lost 4 bases at V and 6 bases at J; junction bases unmatched: 5. As DNA, the CDR3 is TGTGCCAGCAGCACCTGGACTAGCGGGAGGGCCAATGAGCAGTTCTTC. It translates to CASSTWTSGRANEQFF.

The V gene is TRBV6-1, the J gene TRBJ1-5; maybe TRBD1 (5 bases). V lost 8 bases and J 5 bases, leaving 13 bases between the germline ends. This CDR3 is 13 amino acids long. Germline CDR1 and CDR2: MNHNS and SASEGT. CDR3 DNA sequence: TGTGCCAGCTTGGGGGGTTTTTATCAGCCCCAGCATTTT. Protein sequence: CASLGGFYQPQHF.

Here the CDR3 reads CASSIEGGGSTEQFF. The CDR3, as DNA: TGTGCCAGTAGTATAGAGGGTGGCGGGAGCACTGAGCAGTTCTTC. V is TRBV19 and J is TRBJ2-1, with 7 bases lining up with TRBD2. The CDR3 loop spans 15 amino acids. Trimming cost V 0 bases and J 9 bases; bases outside gene matches: 8. The germline CDR1 and CDR2 sequences are LNHDA and SQIVND (reference sequence).

The rearrangement joins TRBV28 to TRBJ2-1; 11 nucleotides align to TRBD2. The CDR3 spans 17 residues. V was pared by 5 bases and J by 5 bases, with 11 bases of the junction left unmatched. Per germline, CDR1 MDHEN and CDR2 SYDVKM. The CDR3 bases are TGTGCCAGCAGTGGCCTCCGACTAGCGGGGATAGACAATGAGCAGTTCTTC. Amino acids: CASSGLRLAGIDNEQFF.

This clone was observed a few times. This chain uses TRBV12-5 with TRBJ2-5, with 12 bases identical to TRBD1. The CDR3 sequence is 16 residues long. Losses at the gene ends were 6 bases for V and 4 bases for J; bases not matched to a gene: 9. CDR1 and CDR2 from the germline V gene are LGHNT and FRNRAP. The CDR3 loop reads CASGPKGQGARETQYF. The CDR3 DNA reads TGTGCTAGTGGACCGAAGGGACAGGGGGCTAGAGAGACCCAGTACTTC.

This clone came up once. The rearrangement links TRBV9 to TRBJ2-7, with 10 bases identical to TRBD2. V trimming: 1 base; J trimming: 4 bases; junction bases outside the gene matches: 8. Germline V gives CDR1 SGDLS, CDR2 YYNGEE. This CDR3 has 16 amino acids. The CDR3 spells CASSVSPGLADYEQYF. CDR3 DNA: TGTGCCAGCAGCGTATCGCCCGGACTAGCGGATTACGAGCAGTACTTC.

A single count supports this clone. The chain uses TRBV7-5 and TRBJ1-5; the tabulated D call, TRBD1, remains unverified against the DNA. TRBV7-5 is designated a pseudogene. The CDR3 covers 17 residues. The CDR3 sequence: CVRRIDRVDWSNQPQHF. The CDR3 DNA follows: TGTGTCAGAAGAATAGACAGGGTTGATTGGAGCAATCAGCCCCAGCATTTT.

The chain combines TRBV5-4 with TRBJ2-1; TRBD2 matches 10 bases. Per the germline V gene, CDR1 is SGHNT and CDR2 is YYREEE (reference sequence). The length of the CDR3 is 15 residues. V shed 4 bases and J 7 bases; nucleotides not matched to a gene: 8. CDR3 region: CASSQGSGRVNEQFF. CDR3 DNA: TGTGCCAGCAGCCAAGGAAGCGGGAGGGTTAATGAGCAGTTCTTC.

V usage is TRBV29-1 and J usage is TRBJ1-1; 7 nucleotides align to TRBD1. Trimming cost V 6 bases and J 2 bases; bases outside gene matches: 6. CDR3 length: 13 residues. Germline V CDR1 and CDR2: SQVTM, ANQGSEA. This CDR3 is CSVGGQQNTEAFF. In nucleotides, the CDR3 is TGCAGCGTGGGGGGACAGCAAAACACTGAAGCTTTCTTT.

The CDR3 is CASSLSGGNTEAFF. For the CDR3, the DNA is TGTGCCAGCAGCCTATCGGGGGGGAACACTGAAGCTTTCTTT. V and J are TRBV11-3 and TRBJ1-1; the D gene is possibly TRBD1 (5 bases). Germline V gives CDR1 SGHNT, CDR2 YENEEA. The CDR3 totals 14 residues. The germline V and J ends were trimmed by 5 bases and 1 base, with 11 bases remaining between them.

This clone turned up a few times. The chain uses TRBV10-3 and TRBJ2-3; D is unclear. V was cut by 7 bases and J by 0 bases, with 11 bases left in between. Germline lookup yields CDR1 ENHRY and CDR2 SYGVKD. CDR3 size: 14 residues. Here the CDR3 reads CAITGPGSTDTQYF. CDR3 nucleotide sequence: TGTGCCATCACCGGCCCCGGGAGCACAGATACGCAGTATTTT.

The chain recombines TRBV30 with TRBJ1-6, with a weak D call TRBD1 (6 bases). CDR3 length: 15 residues. Trimming pared 6 bases from V and 6 bases from J, leaving 18 bases between. Germline-derived CDR1 and CDR2 are GTSNPN and SVGIG (reference sequence). CDR3 sequence (DNA): TGTGCCTGTACTACCACAGGGCCCTCTAATTCACCCCTCCACTTT. This translates into CACTTTGPSNSPLHF.

The chain links TRBV2 to TRBJ2-3; D is undetermined. Trimming removed 5 bases from V and 4 bases from J, with 7 bases in between. CDR1 and CDR2 from the germline V gene are SNHLY and FYNNEI. The CDR3 covers 12 residues. This chain's CDR3 is CASSYTADTQYF. The CDR3 region has the DNA TGTGCCAGCAGTTACACCGCAGATACGCAGTATTTT.